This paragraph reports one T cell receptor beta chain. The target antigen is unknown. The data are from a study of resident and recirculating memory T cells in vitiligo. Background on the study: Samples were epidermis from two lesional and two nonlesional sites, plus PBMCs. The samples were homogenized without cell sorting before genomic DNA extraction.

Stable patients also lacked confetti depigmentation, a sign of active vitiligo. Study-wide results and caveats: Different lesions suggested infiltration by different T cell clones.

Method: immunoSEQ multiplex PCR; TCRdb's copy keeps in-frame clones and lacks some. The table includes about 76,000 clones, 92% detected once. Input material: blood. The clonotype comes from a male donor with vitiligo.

The CDR3 sequence: CASSGRLPNTGELFF. The CDR3 nucleotides are TGTGCCAGCAGCGGCAGACTTCCTAACACCGGGGAGCTGTTTTTT. J is TRBJ2-2 and V is TRBV5-4; unclear D gene. V was cut by 4 bases and J by 2 bases, with 12 bases left in between. The CDR3 sequence is 15 residues long. Germline values: CDR1 SGHNT, CDR2 YYREEE (reference sequence).